This is a list of T cell receptor beta chains from one sample in a study of cytomegalovirus exposure and HLA in healthy donors. Profiled with immunoSEQ multiplex PCR; TCRdb holds only in-frame clones, not every one. Of about 360,000 clones in the sample, about nine tenths are singletons; the top ten hold 0.65% to 0.95%. Input material: PBMCs. These TCRs come from a woman aged 18-30 years in good health and CMV-seronegative. CDR3s include the opening cysteine and the closing phenylalanine or tryptophan. The order of the fields is CDR3 protein, J gene, clone size, V gene. Rows may omit the clone size; those that give it use once, few, many or a size class.

CASNRGAGENEQYF | TRBJ2-7 | - | TRBV28
CASSTGQPYYEQYF | TRBJ2-7 | - | TRBV2
CASSLGRSYEQYF | TRBJ2-7 | - | TRBV7-3
CASSSRTSGRAHEQFF | TRBJ2-1 | - | TRBV11-3
CASSLTGQGGYEQYF | TRBJ2-7 | few | TRBV5-1
CASSQIQAGGPYEQYF | TRBJ2-7 | - | TRBV4-2
CASSSDSSGRSSEQYF | TRBJ2-7 | - | TRBV5-1
CASSRQGAGEAFF | TRBJ1-1 | - | TRBV25-1
CASSLLGYGYTF | TRBJ1-2 | - | TRBV28
CASSQPDGVAGELFF | TRBJ2-2 | - | TRBV9
CAWSRFQGYTEAFF | TRBJ1-1 | - | TRBV30
CASSRQGTTGELFF | TRBJ2-2 | - | TRBV11-2
CASSVPGLASSGSSYNEQFF | TRBJ2-1 | - | TRBV9
CASSEDRGYGYTF | TRBJ1-2 | - | TRBV2
CASSQDKGQQYF | TRBJ2-7 | once | TRBV4-1
CASGGTVGLNGYTF | TRBJ1-2 | - | TRBV28
CASSPGRRVWAGELFF | TRBJ2-2 | - | TRBV7-8
CASSLPGYEQYF | TRBJ2-7 | - | TRBV28
CASSSVPTGLFF | TRBJ1-4 | few | TRBV28
CASKGPMNTEAFF | TRBJ1-1 | - | TRBV27
CAIRFQPSSGAAYEQYF | TRBJ2-7 | few | TRBV10-3
CASSFLGQGANEQFF | TRBJ2-1 | - | TRBV5-1
CASSQDRGANEKLFF | TRBJ1-4 | few | TRBV4-1
CASRGTGTNYGYTF | TRBJ1-2 | - | TRBV6-5
CASRRQGQETQYF | TRBJ2-5 | few | TRBV5-1
CASSPRTGGLLYEQYF | TRBJ2-7 | - | TRBV11-2
CASSFLQAGELFF | TRBJ2-2 | - | TRBV7-2
CASSERQREGNEQYF | TRBJ2-7 | once | TRBV7-8
CASKGQASYNSPLHF | TRBJ1-6 | - | TRBV6-5
CASQAAGPQKPQHF | TRBJ1-5 | - | TRBV6-1
CSVEGQVNTEAFF | TRBJ1-1 | - | TRBV29-1
CASSLDGIRDRGGYTF | TRBJ1-2 | - | TRBV7-8
CASSLGTGAYYEQYF | TRBJ2-7 | - | TRBV19
CASSFTGAVGTQYF | TRBJ2-5 | - | TRBV7-9
CASNPGTGRTGELFF | TRBJ2-2 | - | TRBV6-6
CASSSSYTQYF | TRBJ2-3 | - | TRBV27
CASSVPGLPYEQYF | TRBJ2-7 | - | TRBV25-1